These 14 T cell receptor beta chains share one sample of origin, sequenced in a study of shared T cell receptors in the human thymus (dated by TCRdb to about 2021). Libraries came from the immunoSEQ multiplex PCR assay. The table was pulled from immuneACCESS by TCRdb, which kept in-frame rearrangements only. Such tables lose some clones; where checked, under half of the loss comes from unresolved V genes, and the rest has no known cause. This sample is represented by roughly 560,000 clones; approximately 80% of them were singletons. Less than 0.015% of the sample lies in the top ten. These data also featured in a second study, about human thymus T cells.

Sequencing was performed on thymocytes. The source of these receptors is a boy less than two years old with a congenital heart defect. Donor details come from another sample of the same person, matched by shared clones.

Only a few counts were recorded for this clone. The chain joins TRBV5-6 to TRBJ2-7, with 7 bases matching TRBD1. Germline CDR1 and CDR2: SGHDT and YYEEEE. The CDR3 is made up of 17 amino acids. The junction had 14 bases not matched to a gene; V was cut back by 3 bases and J by 2 bases. The chain's CDR3 is CASSYRAGGIGAYEQYF. The CDR3 bases are TGTGCCAGCAGCTACCGGGCAGGGGGTATCGGGGCCTACGAGCAGTACTTC.

The chain couples TRBV28 to TRBJ1-2; 11 nucleotides line up with TRBD1. This CDR3 is 19 amino acids long. Germline CDR1 is MDHEN and CDR2 is SYDVKM. V dropped 2 bases and J dropped 8; count of bases not matched to a gene: 19. CDR3 region: CASSLTQQRTGGVRKGYTF. CDR3 nucleotides: TGTGCCAGCAGTTTAACCCAGCAAAGGACAGGGGGCGTGCGGAAAGGCTACACCTTC.

CDR3 nucleotide sequence: TGCGCCAGCAGGGGACATTCCATCTACGAGCAGTACTTC. Its translation is CASRGHSIYEQYF. V and J are TRBV10-2 and TRBJ2-7; D possibly corresponds to TRBD1 (6 bases). Germline assignment: CDR1 WSHSY and CDR2 SAAADI. The CDR3 is 13 residues long. Trimming cost V 6 bases and J 3 bases, with 12 bases left between them.

This chain uses TRBV29-1 with TRBJ2-3; maybe TRBD1 (8 bases). This CDR3 comprises 18 residues. The germline V gene has CDR1 SQVTM and CDR2 ANQGSEA. Trimming removed 1 base from V and 4 bases from J, with 24 bases in between. The CDR3 reads CSVEGDRGGGSPPDTQYF. CDR3 nucleotide sequence: TGCAGCGTTGAAGGAGACAGGGGTGGCGGGAGCCCCCCAGATACGCAGTATTTT.

The V call is TRBV19, the J call TRBJ2-7, with 8 bases aligning to TRBD2. CDR1 and CDR2 from the germline V gene are LNHDA and SQIVND (reference sequence). The CDR3 totals 14 residues. Germline trimming cut 5 bases from V and 0 bases from J; bases unmatched to any gene: 3. The DNA of the CDR3 is TGTGCCAGTAGTGTAAGCGGGAGCTCCTACGAGCAGTACTTC. Translating it yields CASSVSGSSYEQYF.

This chain joins TRBV28 and TRBJ2-7; the match to TRBD2 covers 7 bases. The germline V gene encodes CDR1 MDHEN and CDR2 SYDVKM. There are 17 residues in the CDR3. After removal of 4 bases from V and 0 bases from J, the junction contained 12 bases not matched to a gene. CDR3 sequence reads: CASSSPTGLGVSYEQYF. CDR3 DNA sequence: TGTGCCAGCAGTTCGCCCACCGGACTAGGGGTCTCCTACGAGCAGTACTTC.

In this sample, this clone turned up a few times. The gene calls are TRBV29-1 and TRBJ2-3; 7 bases fit TRBD2. The CDR3 covers 17 residues. V shed 2 bases and J 0 bases; nucleotides not matched to a gene: 11. Looked up from germline, CDR1 is SQVTM and CDR2 is ANQGSEA. For the CDR3, the DNA is TGCAGCGTTGAATGGGCCCTGGGGGGGACTAGCACAGATACGCAGTATTTT. It encodes CSVEWALGGTSTDTQYF.

The chain has TRBV28 and TRBJ2-2; D unresolved. The CDR3 has 13 residues. Deletions cut 6 bases from V and 5 bases from J, with 10 bases between. Looked up from germline, CDR1 is MDHEN and CDR2 is SYDVKM. The CDR3 region has the DNA TGTGCCAGCAGCTCAGTGCGGACCGGGGAGCTGTTTTTT. This gives the protein CASSSVRTGELFF.

This rearrangement joins TRBV11-3 to TRBJ2-7; TRBD1 aligns across 7 bases. This CDR3 is built from 16 residues. Germline-derived CDR1 and CDR2 are SGHNT and YENEEA. V lost 0 bases to trimming and J lost 3 bases; unmatched junction nucleotides: 8. The DNA for the CDR3 is TGTGCCAGCAGCTTAGATTCCAAGGGGGCCGGCTACGAGCAGTACTTC. The encoded protein is CASSLDSKGAGYEQYF.

This chain uses TRBV6-6 with TRBJ1-2, with 8 bases fitting TRBD1. The CDR3 contains 16 residues. CDR1 is MNHNY and CDR2 is SVGAGI in the germline V gene (reference sequence). J gave up 7 bases and V 6 bases, and 16 bases lay outside the gene matches. DNA for the CDR3: TGTGCCAGCAGATCACGGACAGGGACGAAGGAGACTGGCTACACCTTC. Amino acids: CASRSRTGTKETGYTF.

This chain joins TRBV11-2 and TRBJ2-3, with TRBD2 identical over 7 bases. Germline lookup yields CDR1 SGHAT and CDR2 FQNNGV. The CDR3 spans 14 residues. The V gene end was trimmed by 3 bases and the J gene end by 6 bases; junction bases not matched to a gene: 6. The CDR3 nucleotides are TGTGCCAGCAGCTTCGAGGGTAGCGGGGATACGCAGTATTTT. Amino acid sequence: CASSFEGSGDTQYF.

The rearrangement links TRBV7-8 to TRBJ1-1; D is possibly TRBD1 (5 bases). V was clipped by 1 base and J by 5 bases, with 14 bases between them. The CDR3 has 15 amino acids. CDR1 SGHVS and CDR2 FQNEAQ come from the germline V gene. Here the CDR3 DNA reads TGTGCCAGCAGCTTAGAAACGGGGCGGGGTACTGAAGCTTTCTTT. This gives the protein CASSLETGRGTEAFF. Full variable domain (rest looked up from reference TRBV7-8 and TRBJ1-1): GAGVSQSPRYKVAKRGQDVALRCDPISGHVSLFWYQQALGQGPEFLTYFQNEAQLDKSGLPSDRFFAERPEGSVSTLKIQRTQQEDSAVYLCASSLETGRGTEAFFGQGTRLTVV.

V and J are TRBV14 and TRBJ1-1, with a possible D match to TRBD1 (6 bases). This CDR3 is built from 13 residues. Per germline, CDR1 SGHDN and CDR2 FVKESK. Trimming took off 2 bases at V and 4 bases at J, with 8 bases between the two ends. The CDR3 spells CASSQIRGTEAFF. The DNA for the CDR3 is TGTGCCAGCAGCCAAATCAGGGGCACTGAAGCTTTCTTT.

The chain links TRBV5-1 to TRBJ2-3; 13 bases map to TRBD2. Germline loops: CDR1 SGHRS, CDR2 YFSETQ. This CDR3 is 20 amino acids long. Trimming at V came to 1 base and at J to 3 bases, leaving 14 bases not matched to a gene. The chain's CDR3 is CASSLTLLTSGRQGTDTQYF. The CDR3 coding sequence is TGCGCCAGCAGCTTGACGCTTTTGACTAGCGGGAGGCAAGGGACAGATACGCAGTATTTT.